The rows below give T cell receptor beta chains drawn from one sample of a study of cytomegalovirus exposure and HLA in healthy donors. This table comes from immunoSEQ multiplex PCR, and its TCRdb copy is limited to in-frame clones, with some not included. The sample holds 40,000 to 55,000 clones; over 55% are singletons and the top ten take about 12%. Material for sequencing was PBMCs. All receptors derive from a man in his 60s in good health and CMV-seropositive. The CDR3 runs from the conserved cysteine through the conserved F or W. The order of the fields is V gene, J gene, D gene, clone size, CDR3 protein, CDR3 DNA. D genes are given only for firm matches. Clone size is given for some rows only: seen once, a few or many times, or a class if the clone is expanded.

TRBV27	TRBJ2-7	NA	NA	CASPSYEQYF	TGTGCCAGTCCGTCCTACGAGCAGTACTTC
TRBV11-2	TRBJ2-1	TRBD1	NA	CASSLGAGGDEQFF	TGTGCCAGCAGCTTAGGGGCAGGGGGCGATGAGCAGTTCTTC
TRBV30	TRBJ1-1	NA	few	CAWSKTGILNTEAFF	TGTGCCTGGAGCAAGACGGGAATTTTGAACACTGAAGCTTTCTTT
TRBV19	TRBJ2-4	NA	NA	CASTGVAKNIQYF	TGTGCCAGTACAGGGGTAGCCAAAAACATTCAGTACTTC
TRBV10-2	TRBJ2-2	TRBD1	NA	CASSETGAGELFF	TGCGCCAGCAGTGAGACAGGGGCCGGGGAGCTGTTTTTT
TRBV5-6	TRBJ2-7	NA	NA	CASSLQSRDIYEQYF	TGTGCCAGCAGCTTGCAGTCCCGGGACATCTACGAGCAGTACTTC
TRBV4-1	TRBJ2-1	NA	NA	CASSQAVRIPYNEQFF	TGCGCCAGCAGCCAAGCGGTAAGAATACCTTACAATGAGCAGTTCTTC
TRBV28	TRBJ2-2	TRBD1	NA	CASSLPLGQGRTGELFF	TGTGCCAGCAGTTTGCCGCTGGGACAGGGTCGCACCGGGGAGCTGTTTTTT
TRBV9	TRBJ2-3	TRBD2	NA	CASSVELAGSPSTDTQYF	TGTGCCAGCAGCGTAGAACTAGCGGGTTCACCTAGCACAGATACGCAGTATTTT
TRBV5-1	TRBJ2-2	NA	NA	CASSFSGIPGTGELFF	TGCGCCAGCAGCTTTTCCGGGATCCCGGGGACCGGGGAGCTGTTTTTT
TRBV2	TRBJ2-3	TRBD1	NA	CASSHPGQGITDTQYF	TGTGCCAGCAGTCATCCGGGACAGGGTATCACAGATACGCAGTATTTT
TRBV29-1	TRBJ2-7	TRBD2	few	CSVVPPRTSGKYEQYF	TGCAGCGTTGTGCCCCCCCGGACTAGCGGAAAGTACGAGCAGTACTTC
TRBV9	TRBJ2-1	NA	NA	CASSVDGGAYNEQFF	TGTGCCAGCAGCGTAGATGGAGGAGCCTACAATGAGCAGTTCTTC
TRBV18	TRBJ2-1	NA	few	CASSPRGSRADNEQFF	TGTGCCAGCTCACCTCGGGGTAGCCGGGCCGACAATGAGCAGTTCTTC
TRBV2	TRBJ1-2	TRBD1	NA	CASSPRGSYYGYTF	TGTGCCAGCAGCCCCAGGGGGAGCTACTATGGCTACACCTTC
TRBV18	TRBJ2-6	NA	few	CASSQRGTLGANVLTF	TGTGCCAGCTCACAACGGGGTACGCTCGGGGCCAACGTCCTGACTTTC
TRBV19	TRBJ2-4	NA	NA	CASSMRDPQSQYF	TGTGCCAGTAGTATGCGGGACCCCCAGAGTCAGTACTTC
TRBV6-5	TRBJ1-1	NA	NA	CASSYSPRANTEAFF	TGTGCCAGCAGTTACTCTCCCAGGGCGAACACTGAAGCTTTCTTT
TRBV5-4	TRBJ2-3	NA	few	CASSSYHGFFEENTQYF	TGTGCCAGCAGTTCTTACCATGGGTTTTTTGAGGAAAATACGCAGTATTTT
TRBV4-1	TRBJ2-7	TRBD2	NA	CASSQAGGPPYEQYF	TGCGCCAGCAGCCAAGCGGGGGGACCCCCCTACGAGCAGTACTTC
TRBV6-6	TRBJ2-3	NA	NA	CASSYIGTDTQYF	TGTGCCAGCAGTTACATAGGCACAGATACGCAGTATTTT
TRBV7-9	TRBJ1-1	TRBD1	NA	CASSLAGGQTEAFF	TGTGCCAGCAGCTTAGCAGGGGGCCAAACTGAAGCTTTCTTT
TRBV7-9	TRBJ2-1	TRBD1	few	CASSFRDRGHLAFSNEQFF	TGTGCCAGCAGCTTCCGGGACAGGGGGCATCTAGCCTTTAGCAATGAGCAGTTCTTC
TRBV5-6	TRBJ2-7	TRBD1	NA	CASSLDRGRGDRGEQYF	TGTGCCAGCAGCTTGGACAGGGGAAGGGGAGACAGGGGCGAGCAGTACTTC
TRBV11-2	TRBJ2-1	TRBD1	few	CASSFFTGAGNNEQFF	TGTGCCAGCAGCTTCTTCACAGGGGCAGGTAACAATGAGCAGTTCTTC
TRBV4-2	TRBJ2-3	NA	NA	CASSLQGASDTSTDTQYF	TGTGCCAGCAGTCTTCAAGGGGCTTCGGACACGAGCACAGATACGCAGTATTTT
TRBV25-1	TRBJ2-5	TRBD1	NA	CASSPSTGSGTQYF	TGTGCCAGCAGCCCCTCGACAGGGTCGGGGACCCAGTACTTC
TRBV30	TRBJ2-7	NA	few	CAWSLAHSSRGRNEQYF	TGTGCCTGGAGTCTCGCCCATTCGTCCAGGGGTCGCAACGAGCAGTACTTC
TRBV5-6	TRBJ1-6	TRBD1	once	CASGTSTGTGNSPLHF	TGTGCCAGCGGGACCTCGACCGGGACAGGCAATTCACCCCTCCACTTT
TRBV6-1	TRBJ2-3	NA	NA	CASSAQVPDTQYF	TGTGCCAGCAGTGCACAGGTCCCAGATACGCAGTATTTT
TRBV21-1	TRBJ1-1	NA	once	CASPRQGASRTEAFF	TGTGCCAGTCCTCGGCAGGGGGCAAGTCGGACTGAAGCTTTCTTT
TRBV5-6	TRBJ2-7	NA	NA	CASSLGVEIYEQYF	TGTGCCAGCAGCTTGGGGGTGGAGATTTACGAGCAGTACTTC
TRBV9	TRBJ1-4	NA	few	CASSSDGIKLFF	TGTGCCAGCAGCTCGGACGGGATAAAACTGTTTTTT
TRBV10-3	TRBJ1-5	NA	NA	CAISGQYGQPQHF	TGTGCCATCAGTGGACAGTATGGCCAGCCCCAGCATTTT
TRBV11-1	TRBJ2-7	TRBD1	NA	CASSLPGGASYEQYF	TGTGCCAGCAGCTTACCAGGGGGAGCCTCCTACGAGCAGTACTTC
TRBV4-3	TRBJ2-1	TRBD2	NA	CASSQEGLAGGYNEQFF	TGCGCCAGCAGCCAAGAAGGACTAGCGGGAGGTTATAATGAGCAGTTCTTC
TRBV27	TRBJ1-2	NA	once	CASSPTRIQNYPF	TGTGCCAGCAGTCCCACAAGGATCCAAAACTACCCCTTC
TRBV7-9	TRBJ2-7	TRBD2	once	CASSRGLAGSYEQYF	TGTGCCAGCAGCAGAGGACTAGCGGGATCCTACGAGCAGTACTTC
TRBV19	TRBJ1-5	NA	NA	CASSTQGTNQPQHF	TGTGCCAGTAGTACCCAGGGAACTAATCAGCCCCAGCATTTT